This is a list of T cell receptor beta chains from one sample in a study of shared clonotypes between healthy human individuals. Produced via immunoSEQ multiplex PCR; TCRdb's table is partial and in-frame only. Among 2 million to 2.5 million clones listed, roughly 91% were seen once. Material for sequencing was naive CD8+ T cells from PBMCs. The receptor set was obtained from a man between 18 and 35 years old in good health. Some clones in this sample may be carry-over from other donors' samples. CDR3s include the opening cysteine and the closing phenylalanine or tryptophan.

j_call v_call cdr3_aa
TRBJ1-5 TRBV5-1 CASSLGTGNNQPQHF
TRBJ2-5 TRBV4-3 CASSQGTSGTSAQYF
TRBJ2-3 TRBV11-2 CASSLADTQYF
TRBJ2-1 TRBV9 CASSVAPSANNEQFF
TRBJ2-3 TRBV11-2 CASSLGSSPPDTQYF
TRBJ2-3 TRBV11-2 CASSLGSSPSTDTQYF
TRBJ1-4 TRBV15 CATGRDRGTNEKLFF
TRBJ1-1 TRBV4-3 CASSRNWGRDTEAFF
TRBJ1-1 TRBV28 CASSWGITRSTEAFF
TRBJ2-3 TRBV27 CASRSTSPPFSWQDTQYF
TRBJ2-3 TRBV27 CASSSRTSGRARADTQYF
TRBJ2-1 TRBV5-6 CASSFFSSYNEQFF
TRBJ2-2 TRBV27 CASKDFLGNTGELFF
TRBJ2-1 TRBV19 CASSIEMRGMVNEQFF
TRBJ2-7 TRBV7-9 CASSYGANEQYF
TRBJ2-1 TRBV28 CASGRLAGVINEQFF
TRBJ2-1 TRBV28 CASSPQRLLNEQFF
TRBJ1-1 TRBV28 CASSRYTGQGTEAFF
TRBJ1-1 TRBV28 CASSLSGGLNTEAFF
TRBJ2-7 TRBV29-1 CSVEGGDSYEQYF
TRBJ1-2 TRBV6-5 CASSYHEGGASYTF
NA TRBV30 CAWTSGRFNEQYF
TRBJ1-2 TRBV25-1 CASSEWGDRVGYGYTF
TRBJ2-1 TRBV5-6 CASSFSTSFNEQFF
TRBJ1-1 TRBV27 CASLTLPGVRKEAFF
TRBJ1-1 TRBV4-1 CASSPRQGVNTEAFF
TRBJ1-5 TRBV16 CASSTGTSNQPQHF
TRBJ1-1 TRBV7-8 CASSLETDEAFF
TRBJ1-5 TRBV4-1 CASSPGRGNQPQHF
TRBJ1-2 TRBV5-1 CASSLRQSYGYTF
TRBJ2-1 TRBV4-1 CASSPTLRDEQFF
TRBJ1-2 TRBV27 CASSLRRSYGYTF
TRBJ2-7 TRBV11-2 CASSLLEAVEQYF
TRBJ2-1 TRBV7-6 CASSLGTSGSLSYNEQFF
TRBJ2-1 TRBV5-4 CASSNRDWGYNEQFF
TRBJ2-7 TRBV7-2 CASSYTPGQGVVYEQYF
TRBJ2-7 TRBV7-2 CASSVDRGGYEQYF
TRBJ1-5 TRBV4-2 CASSGLGDQPQHF
TRBJ1-5 TRBV19 CASSIGRGARQPQHF
TRBJ1-2 TRBV4-1 CASSQDRSPAGGYTF
TRBJ1-4 TRBV5-5 CASSLPGINEKLFF
TRBJ2-2 TRBV7-9 CASSSTGTENTGELFF
TRBJ2-7 TRBV4-1 CASSQDGEGQIIYEQYF
TRBJ1-1 TRBV7-6 CASRRRGKTEAFF
TRBJ2-7 TRBV30 CAWSVQGEGLYEQYF